This TCR beta chain appears in the sequencing data of a study of response to subunit inactivated influenza vaccine. General observations from the study: It was the authors' suggestion that each seasonal influenza vaccination recruits few new T cells.

Germline CDR1 reads SGHTA; CDR2 reads FQGNSA. This CDR3 comprises 14 residues. Trimming left V 3 bases short and J 5 bases short, with 14 bases between. TCRdb independently ran MiXCR on the RT-PCR reads; one entry per CDR3 protein. This table holds hundreds of thousands of distinct CDR3 sequences, 15% to 17% found once. As regards this clonotype: Its specificity is unknown.

Sequencing was performed on PBMCs from blood, taken 11 to 12 days after vaccination. V usage is TRBV7-2 and J usage is TRBJ2-7; D is ambiguous. This clonotype originated in a man over 45 who received an inactivated influenza vaccine. The CDR3 DNA follows: TGTGCCAGCAGCTTCTTAGGGTTCTGGGACGAGCAGTACTTC. Translating gives CASSFLGFWDEQYF.